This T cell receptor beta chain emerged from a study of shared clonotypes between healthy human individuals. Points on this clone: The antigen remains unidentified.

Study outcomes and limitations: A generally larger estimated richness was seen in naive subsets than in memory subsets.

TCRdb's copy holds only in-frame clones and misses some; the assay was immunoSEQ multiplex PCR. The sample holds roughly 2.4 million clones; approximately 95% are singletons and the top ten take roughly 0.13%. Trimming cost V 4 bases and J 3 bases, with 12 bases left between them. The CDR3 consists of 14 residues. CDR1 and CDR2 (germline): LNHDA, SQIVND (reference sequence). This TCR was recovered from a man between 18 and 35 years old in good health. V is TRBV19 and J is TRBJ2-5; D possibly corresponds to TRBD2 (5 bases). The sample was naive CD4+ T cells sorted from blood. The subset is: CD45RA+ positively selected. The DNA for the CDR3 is TGTGCCAGTAGTACCGTATGGGGAGAAGAGACCCAGTACTTC. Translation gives CASSTVWGEETQYF.